This TCR beta chain emerged from a study of shared clonotypes between healthy human individuals. The method was immunoSEQ multiplex PCR; TCRdb's version includes in-frame clones alone and lacks a portion of them. This table has 1,100,000 or so clones, approximately 80% appearing once. CDR1 is SGHRS, CDR2 YFSETQ, per germline. Trimming took 4 bases from V and 3 from J; bases not matched to a gene: 20. The CDR3 is 20 residues long. The material sequenced was memory CD4+ T cells from PBMCs. Documented subset: CD45RA-negative fraction. The receptor was isolated from a man aged 18 to 30 in good health. Some clones in this sample may be carry-over from other donors' samples. The gene calls are TRBV5-1 and TRBJ1-1; TRBD1 matches 11 bases. The CDR3 nucleotides are TGCGCCAGCAGCGCAAGGACAGGGGGCAGGGCGCCGAGATCGGACACTGAAGCTTTCTTT. As protein: CASSARTGGRAPRSDTEAFF.